This paragraph reports one T cell receptor beta chain. The data stem from a study of patients and donors after allogeneic stem cell transplantation. TCRdb reprocessed the RT-PCR reads with MiXCR, giving one entry per CDR3 protein. Of roughly 960,000 distinct CDR3 sequences detected, over 15% appear once; the ten largest clones hold roughly 6.4%. V was cut by 4 bases and J by 1 base, with 15 bases left in between. Per the germline V gene, CDR1 is SGHDT and CDR2 is YYEEEE. The CDR3 totals 15 residues. The TCR sequence derives from a human donor who was either an allogeneic HSCT recipient or a stem cell or donor lymphocyte infusion donor (not recorded which). It is not recorded whose cells these are; they may come from a transplant donor. The sequenced sample was blood, either unsorted or a sorted T cell fraction (not recorded which). This rearrangement joins TRBV5-6 to TRBJ2-7; D unclear. This chain's CDR3 is CASSPDPRGSYEQYF. The CDR3 nucleotides read TGTGCCAGCAGCCCGGACCCTAGAGGATCCTACGAGCAGTACTTC.